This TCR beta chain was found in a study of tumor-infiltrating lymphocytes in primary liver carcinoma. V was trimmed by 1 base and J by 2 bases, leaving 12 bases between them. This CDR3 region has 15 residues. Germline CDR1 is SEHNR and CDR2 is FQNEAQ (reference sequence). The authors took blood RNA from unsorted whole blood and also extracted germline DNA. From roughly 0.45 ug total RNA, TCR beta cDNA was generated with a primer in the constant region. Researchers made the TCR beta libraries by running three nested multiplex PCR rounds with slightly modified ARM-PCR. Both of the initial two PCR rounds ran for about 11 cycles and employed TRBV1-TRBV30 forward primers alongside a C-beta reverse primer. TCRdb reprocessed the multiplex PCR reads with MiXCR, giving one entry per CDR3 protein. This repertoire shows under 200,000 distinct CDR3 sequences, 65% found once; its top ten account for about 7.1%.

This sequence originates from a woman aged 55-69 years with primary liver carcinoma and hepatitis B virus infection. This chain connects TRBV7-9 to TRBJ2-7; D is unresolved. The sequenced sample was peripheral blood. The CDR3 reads CASSLVVGSTYEQYF. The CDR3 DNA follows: TGTGCCAGCAGCTTAGTAGTCGGAAGCACCTACGAGCAGTACTTC.